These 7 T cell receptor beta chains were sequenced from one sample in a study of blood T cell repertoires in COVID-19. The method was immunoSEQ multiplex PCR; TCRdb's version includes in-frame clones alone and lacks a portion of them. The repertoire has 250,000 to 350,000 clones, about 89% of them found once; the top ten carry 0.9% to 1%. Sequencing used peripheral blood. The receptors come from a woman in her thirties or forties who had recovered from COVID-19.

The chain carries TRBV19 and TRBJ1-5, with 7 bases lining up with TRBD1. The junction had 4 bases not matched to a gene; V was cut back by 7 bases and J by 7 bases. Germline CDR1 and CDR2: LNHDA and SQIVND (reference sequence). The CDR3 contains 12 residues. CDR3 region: CASTTGIQPQHF. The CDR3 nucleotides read TGTGCCAGTACGACAGGGATACAGCCCCAGCATTTT.

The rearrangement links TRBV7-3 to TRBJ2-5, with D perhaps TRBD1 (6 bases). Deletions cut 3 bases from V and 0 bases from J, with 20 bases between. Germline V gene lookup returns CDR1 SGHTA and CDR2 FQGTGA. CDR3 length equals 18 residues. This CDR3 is CASSFVVADRRYQETQYF. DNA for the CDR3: TGTGCCAGCAGCTTCGTAGTTGCCGACAGGCGGTACCAAGAGACCCAGTACTTC.

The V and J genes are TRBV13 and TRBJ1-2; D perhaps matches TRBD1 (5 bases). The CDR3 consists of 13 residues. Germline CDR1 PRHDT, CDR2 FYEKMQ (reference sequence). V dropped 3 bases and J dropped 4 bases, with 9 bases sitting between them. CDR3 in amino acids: CASSFGGLYGYTF. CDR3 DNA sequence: TGTGCCAGCAGCTTTGGGGGACTCTATGGCTACACCTTC.

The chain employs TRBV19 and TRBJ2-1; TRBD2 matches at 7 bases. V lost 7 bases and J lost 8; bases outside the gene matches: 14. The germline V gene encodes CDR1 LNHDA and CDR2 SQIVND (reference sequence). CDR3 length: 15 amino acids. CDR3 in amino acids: CASIWGGGPIDEQFF. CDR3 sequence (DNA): TGTGCCAGTATTTGGGGGGGAGGGCCCATTGATGAGCAGTTCTTC.

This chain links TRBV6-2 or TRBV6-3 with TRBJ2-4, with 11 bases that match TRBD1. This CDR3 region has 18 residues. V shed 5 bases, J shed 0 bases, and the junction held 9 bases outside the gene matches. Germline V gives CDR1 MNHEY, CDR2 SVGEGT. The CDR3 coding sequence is TGTGCCAGCAGTAGAGGACAGGGGGCCAAGTTAGCCAAAAACATTCAGTACTTC. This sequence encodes CASSRGQGAKLAKNIQYF.

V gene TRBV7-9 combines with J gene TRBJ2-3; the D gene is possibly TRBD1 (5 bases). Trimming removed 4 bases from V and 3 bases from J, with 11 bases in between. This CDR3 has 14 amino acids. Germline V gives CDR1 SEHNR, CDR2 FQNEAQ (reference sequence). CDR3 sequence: CASSSQGQTDTQYF. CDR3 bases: TGTGCCAGCAGCTCCCAGGGTCAAACAGATACGCAGTATTTT.

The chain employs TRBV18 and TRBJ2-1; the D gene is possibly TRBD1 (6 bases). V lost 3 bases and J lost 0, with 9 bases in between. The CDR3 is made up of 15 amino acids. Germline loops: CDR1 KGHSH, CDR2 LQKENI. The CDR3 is CASSPPGASYNEQFF. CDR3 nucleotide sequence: TGTGCCAGCTCACCCCCAGGGGCCTCCTACAATGAGCAGTTCTTC.